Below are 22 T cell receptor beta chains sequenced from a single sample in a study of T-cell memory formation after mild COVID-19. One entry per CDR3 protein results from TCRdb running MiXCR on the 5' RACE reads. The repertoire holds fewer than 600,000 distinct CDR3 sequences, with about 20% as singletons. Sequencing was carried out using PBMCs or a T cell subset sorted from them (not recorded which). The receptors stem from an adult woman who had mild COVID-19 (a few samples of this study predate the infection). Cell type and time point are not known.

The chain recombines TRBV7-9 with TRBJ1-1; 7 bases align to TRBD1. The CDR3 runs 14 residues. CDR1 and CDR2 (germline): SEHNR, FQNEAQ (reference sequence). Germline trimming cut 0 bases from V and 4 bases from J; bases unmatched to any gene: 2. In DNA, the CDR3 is TGTGCCAGCAGCTTAGCGACAGGGACCACTGAAGCTTTCTTT. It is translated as CASSLATGTTEAFF. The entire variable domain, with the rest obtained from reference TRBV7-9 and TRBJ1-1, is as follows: DTGVSQNPRHKITKRGQNVTFRCDPISEHNRLYWYRQTLGQGPEFLTYFQNEAQLEKSRLLSDRFSAERPKGSFSTLEIQRTEQGDSAMYLCASSLATGTTEAFFGQGTRLTVV.

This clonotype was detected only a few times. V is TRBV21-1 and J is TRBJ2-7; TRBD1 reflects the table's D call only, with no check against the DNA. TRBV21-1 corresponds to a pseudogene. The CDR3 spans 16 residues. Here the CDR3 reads CASSLPGGTGTDEQYF. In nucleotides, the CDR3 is TGTGCCAGCAGCCTCCCTGGCGGGACAGGGACGGACGAGCAGTACTTC.

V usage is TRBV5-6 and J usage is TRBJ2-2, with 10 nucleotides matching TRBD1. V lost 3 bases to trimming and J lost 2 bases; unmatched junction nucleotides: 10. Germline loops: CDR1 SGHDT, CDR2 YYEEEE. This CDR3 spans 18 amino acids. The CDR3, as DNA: TGTGCCAGCAGCTCAGACAGGGGGCGAACCCACAACACCGGGGAGCTGTTTTTT. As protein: CASSSDRGRTHNTGELFF.

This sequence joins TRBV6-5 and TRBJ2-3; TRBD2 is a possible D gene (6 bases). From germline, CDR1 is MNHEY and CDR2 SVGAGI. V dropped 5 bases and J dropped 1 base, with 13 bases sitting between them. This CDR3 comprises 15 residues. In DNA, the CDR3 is TGTGCCAGCAGTGCAAGGCCGGGGGGCACAGATACGCAGTATTTT. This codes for CASSARPGGTDTQYF.

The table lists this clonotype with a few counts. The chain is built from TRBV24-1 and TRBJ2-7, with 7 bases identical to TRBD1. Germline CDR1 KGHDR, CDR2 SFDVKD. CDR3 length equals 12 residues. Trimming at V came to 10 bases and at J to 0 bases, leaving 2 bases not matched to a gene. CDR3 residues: CATGDSSYEQYF. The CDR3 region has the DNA TGTGCCACTGGGGACAGCTCCTACGAGCAGTACTTC.

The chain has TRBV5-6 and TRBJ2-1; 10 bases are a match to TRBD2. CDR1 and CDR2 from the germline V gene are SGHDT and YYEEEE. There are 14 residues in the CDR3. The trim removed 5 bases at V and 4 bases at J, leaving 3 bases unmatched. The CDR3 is CASRTSGWYNEQFF. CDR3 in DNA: TGTGCCAGCAGGACTAGCGGGTGGTACAATGAGCAGTTCTTC.

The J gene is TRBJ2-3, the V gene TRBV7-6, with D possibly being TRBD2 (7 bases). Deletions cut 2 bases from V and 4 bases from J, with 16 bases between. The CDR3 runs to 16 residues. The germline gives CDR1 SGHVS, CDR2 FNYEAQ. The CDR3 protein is CASSLMAGAGSDTQYF. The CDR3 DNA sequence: TGTGCCAGCAGCTTAATGGCGGGGGCGGGCTCAGATACGCAGTATTTT.

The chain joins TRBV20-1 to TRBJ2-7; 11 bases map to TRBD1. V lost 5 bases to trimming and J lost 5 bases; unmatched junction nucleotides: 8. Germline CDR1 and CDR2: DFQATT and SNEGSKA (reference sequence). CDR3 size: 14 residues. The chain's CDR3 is CSALRTGGFDEQYF. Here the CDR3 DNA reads TGCAGTGCTCTCCGGACAGGGGGCTTCGACGAGCAGTACTTC.

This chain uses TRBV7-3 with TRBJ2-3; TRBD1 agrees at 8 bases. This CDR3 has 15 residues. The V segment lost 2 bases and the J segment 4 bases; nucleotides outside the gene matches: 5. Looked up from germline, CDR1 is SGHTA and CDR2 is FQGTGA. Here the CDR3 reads CASSLALTGADTQYF. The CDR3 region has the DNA TGTGCCAGCAGCTTAGCCCTGACAGGGGCAGATACGCAGTATTTT. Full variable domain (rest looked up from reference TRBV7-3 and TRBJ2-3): GAGVSQTPSNKVTEKGKYVELRCDPISGHTALYWYRQSLGQGPEFLIYFQGTGAADDSGLPNDRFFAVRPEGSVSTLKIQRTERGDSAVYLCASSLALTGADTQYFGPGTRLTVL.

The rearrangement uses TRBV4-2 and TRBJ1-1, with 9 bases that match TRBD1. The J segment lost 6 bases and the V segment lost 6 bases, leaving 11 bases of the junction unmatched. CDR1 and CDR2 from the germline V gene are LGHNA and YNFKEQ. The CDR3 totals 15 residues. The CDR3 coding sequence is TGTGCCAGCAGTATCTTTCGACAGGGGGACGCTGAAGCTTTCTTT. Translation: CASSIFRQGDAEAFF.

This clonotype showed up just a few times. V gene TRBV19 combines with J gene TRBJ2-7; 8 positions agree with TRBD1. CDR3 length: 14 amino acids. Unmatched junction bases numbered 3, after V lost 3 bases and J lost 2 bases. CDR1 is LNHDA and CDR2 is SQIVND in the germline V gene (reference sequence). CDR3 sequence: CASSIDRGTYEQYF. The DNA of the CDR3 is TGTGCCAGTAGTATTGACAGGGGTACCTACGAGCAGTACTTC.

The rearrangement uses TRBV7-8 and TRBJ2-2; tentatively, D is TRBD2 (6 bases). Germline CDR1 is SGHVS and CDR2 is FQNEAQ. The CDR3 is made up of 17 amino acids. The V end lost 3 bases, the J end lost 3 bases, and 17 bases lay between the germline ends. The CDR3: CASSFPRLGEDTGELFF. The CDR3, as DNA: TGTGCCAGCAGCTTTCCCCGTCTAGGGGAGGACACCGGGGAGCTGTTTTTT.

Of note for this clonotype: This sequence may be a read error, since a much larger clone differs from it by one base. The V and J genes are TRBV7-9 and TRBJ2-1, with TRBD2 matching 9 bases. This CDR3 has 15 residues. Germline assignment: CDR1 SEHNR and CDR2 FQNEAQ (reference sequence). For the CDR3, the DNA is TGTGCCAGCAGCTTAAGGAGGACTAGCGACAATGAGCAGTTATTC. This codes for CASSLRRTSDNEQLF.

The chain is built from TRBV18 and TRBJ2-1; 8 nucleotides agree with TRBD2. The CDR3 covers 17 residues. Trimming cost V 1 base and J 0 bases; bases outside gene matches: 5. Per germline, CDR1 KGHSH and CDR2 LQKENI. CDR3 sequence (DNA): TGTGCCAGCTCACCACAGCGGGAGTCCTCCTCCTACAATGAGCAGTTCTTC. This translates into CASSPQRESSSYNEQFF.

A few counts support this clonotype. The CDR3 DNA sequence: TGTGCCAGCAGTTCCGGGACTAGCGGAATGGAGCAGTATTTT. Protein product: CASSSGTSGMEQYF. The chain uses TRBV27 and TRBJ2-3; 11 bases line up with TRBD2. This CDR3 is 14 amino acids long. CDR1 and CDR2 (germline): MNHEY, SMNVEV (reference sequence). V gave up 4 bases and J gave up 11 bases; unmatched junction bases: 8.

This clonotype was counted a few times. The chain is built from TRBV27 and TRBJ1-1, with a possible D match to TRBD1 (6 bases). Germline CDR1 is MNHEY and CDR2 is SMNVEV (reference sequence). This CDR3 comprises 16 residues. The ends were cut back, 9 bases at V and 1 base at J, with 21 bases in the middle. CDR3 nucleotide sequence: TGTGCCAGTAAAGGGGGTCATGGGAAGCCGAACACTGAAGCTTTCTTT. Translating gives CASKGGHGKPNTEAFF.

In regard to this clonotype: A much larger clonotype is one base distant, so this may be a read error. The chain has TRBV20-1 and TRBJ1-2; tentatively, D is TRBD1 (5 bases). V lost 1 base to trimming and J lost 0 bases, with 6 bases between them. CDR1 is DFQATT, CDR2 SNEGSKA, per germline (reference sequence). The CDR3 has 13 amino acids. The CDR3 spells CSARATANYGYTF. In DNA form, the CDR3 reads TGCAGTGCTAGAGCGACAGCTAACTATGGCTACACCTTC.

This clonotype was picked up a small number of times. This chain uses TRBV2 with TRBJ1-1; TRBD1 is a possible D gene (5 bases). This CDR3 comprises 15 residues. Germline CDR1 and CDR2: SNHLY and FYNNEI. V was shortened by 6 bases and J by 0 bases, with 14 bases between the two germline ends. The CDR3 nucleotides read TGTGCCAGCAGAGCAAGGGGACGGATGAACACTGAAGCTTTCTTT. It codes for CASRARGRMNTEAFF.

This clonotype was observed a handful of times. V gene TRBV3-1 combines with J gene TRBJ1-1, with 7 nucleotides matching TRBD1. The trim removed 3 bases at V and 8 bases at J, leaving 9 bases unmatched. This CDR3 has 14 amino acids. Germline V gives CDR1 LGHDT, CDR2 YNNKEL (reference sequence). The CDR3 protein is CASSQFDRVREAFF. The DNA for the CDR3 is TGTGCCAGCAGCCAGTTCGACAGGGTAAGAGAAGCTTTCTTT.

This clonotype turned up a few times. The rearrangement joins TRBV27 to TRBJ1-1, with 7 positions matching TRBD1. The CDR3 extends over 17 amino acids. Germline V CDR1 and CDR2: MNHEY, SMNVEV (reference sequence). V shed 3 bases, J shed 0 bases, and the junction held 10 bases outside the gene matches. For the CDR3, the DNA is TGTGCCAGCAGTTTGGGGCCTCGCAGGGGGATGAACACTGAAGCTTTCTTT. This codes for CASSLGPRRGMNTEAFF.

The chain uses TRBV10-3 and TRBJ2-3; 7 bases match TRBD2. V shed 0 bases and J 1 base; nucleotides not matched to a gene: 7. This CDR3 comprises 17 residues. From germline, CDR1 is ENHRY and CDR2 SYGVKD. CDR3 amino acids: CAISESGLDRGTDTQYF. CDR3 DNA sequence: TGTGCCATCAGTGAGTCTGGACTAGATCGCGGCACAGATACGCAGTATTTT.

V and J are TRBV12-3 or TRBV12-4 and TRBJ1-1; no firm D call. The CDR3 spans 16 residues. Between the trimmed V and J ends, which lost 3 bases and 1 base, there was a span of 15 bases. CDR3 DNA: TGTGCCAGCAGTTTGTCGAGCGGGGATGGGAACACTGAAGCTTTCTTT. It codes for CASSLSSGDGNTEAFF.